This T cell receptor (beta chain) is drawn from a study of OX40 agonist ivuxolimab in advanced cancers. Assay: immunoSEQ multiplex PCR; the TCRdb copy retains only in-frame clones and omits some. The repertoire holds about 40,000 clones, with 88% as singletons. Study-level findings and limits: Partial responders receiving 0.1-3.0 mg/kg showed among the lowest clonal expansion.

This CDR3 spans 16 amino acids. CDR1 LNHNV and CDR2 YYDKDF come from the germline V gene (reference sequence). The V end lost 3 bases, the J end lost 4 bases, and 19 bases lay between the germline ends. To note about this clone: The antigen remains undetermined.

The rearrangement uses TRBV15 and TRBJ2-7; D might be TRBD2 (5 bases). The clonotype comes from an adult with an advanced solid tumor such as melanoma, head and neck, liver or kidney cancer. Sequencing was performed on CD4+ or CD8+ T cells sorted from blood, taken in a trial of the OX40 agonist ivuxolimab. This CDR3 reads CATSRGRSGRRYEQYF. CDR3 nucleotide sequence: TGTGCCACCAGCAGGGGAAGGAGCGGTAGGCGGTACGAGCAGTACTTC.